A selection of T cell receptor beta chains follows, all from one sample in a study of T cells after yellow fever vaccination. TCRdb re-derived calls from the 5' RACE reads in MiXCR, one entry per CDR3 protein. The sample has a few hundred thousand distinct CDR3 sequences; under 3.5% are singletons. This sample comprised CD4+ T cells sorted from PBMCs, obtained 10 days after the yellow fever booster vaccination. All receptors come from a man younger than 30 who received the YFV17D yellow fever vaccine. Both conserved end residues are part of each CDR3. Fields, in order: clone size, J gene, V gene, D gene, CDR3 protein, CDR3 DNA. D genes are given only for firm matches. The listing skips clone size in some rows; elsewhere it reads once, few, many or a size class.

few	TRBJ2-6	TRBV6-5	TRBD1	CASRTGGAAGANVLTF	TGTGCCAGCAGGACAGGGGGCGCGGCTGGGGCCAACGTCCTGACTTTC
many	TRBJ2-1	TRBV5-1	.	CASSWGDNRNEQFF	TGCGCCAGCAGCTGGGGGGACAATCGGAATGAGCAGTTCTTC
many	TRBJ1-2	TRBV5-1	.	CASSPTPDSLRDGYTF	TGCGCCAGCAGCCCAACCCCCGACAGCCTCAGGGACGGCTACACCTTC
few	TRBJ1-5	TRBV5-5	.	CASSRGRGNQPQHF	TGTGCCAGCAGCCGCGGACGAGGCAATCAGCCCCAGCATTTT
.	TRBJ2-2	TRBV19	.	CASSTGDTGELFF	TGTGCCAGTAGTACAGGAGACACCGGGGAGCTGTTTTTT
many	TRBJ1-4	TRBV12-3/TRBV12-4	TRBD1	CASSDRGSEKLFF	TGTGCCAGCAGTGACAGGGGTTCTGAAAAACTGTTTTTT
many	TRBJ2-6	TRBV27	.	CASSNSLGGANVLTF	TGTGCCAGCAGCAACAGCCTTGGGGGGGCCAACGTCCTGACTTTC
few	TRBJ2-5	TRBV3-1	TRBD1	CASSRSTGLQETQYF	TGTGCCAGCAGCCGATCGACAGGGTTACAAGAGACCCAGTACTTC
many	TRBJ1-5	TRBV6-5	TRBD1	CASSGGTADSNQPQHF	TGTGCCAGCAGCGGGGGGACAGCCGATAGCAATCAGCCCCAGCATTTT
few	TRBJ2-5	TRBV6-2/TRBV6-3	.	CASSSGPRPGTQYF	TGTGCCAGCAGTTCCGGACCGCGTCCCGGGACCCAGTACTTC
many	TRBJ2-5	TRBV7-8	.	CASRKGVLETQYF	TGTGCCAGCAGAAAGGGGGTTCTGGAGACCCAGTACTTC
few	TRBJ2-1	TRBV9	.	CASSPWDDEQFF	TGTGCCAGCAGCCCTTGGGACGACGAGCAGTTCTTC
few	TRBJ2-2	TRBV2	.	CASSDRAGPPPTAGELFF	TGTGCCAGCAGTGATCGGGCAGGACCCCCCCCTACAGCCGGGGAGCTGTTTTTT
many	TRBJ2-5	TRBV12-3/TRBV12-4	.	CASSFLQRETQYF	TGTGCCAGCAGTTTCTTACAGAGGGAGACCCAGTACTTC
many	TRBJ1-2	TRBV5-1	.	CASSPDGPPLYGYTF	TGCGCCAGCAGCCCGGACGGTCCCCCGCTCTATGGCTACACCTTC
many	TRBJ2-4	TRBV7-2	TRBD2	CASSLVAGAGDIQYF	TGTGCCAGCAGCTTAGTAGCGGGGGCTGGAGACATTCAGTACTTC
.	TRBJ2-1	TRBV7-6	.	CASSAGPGHEQFF	TGTGCCAGCAGCGCGGGACCAGGGCATGAGCAGTTCTTC
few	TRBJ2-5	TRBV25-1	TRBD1	CASSRTRGLETQYF	TGTGCCAGCAGTCGAACCAGGGGGCTGGAGACCCAGTACTTC
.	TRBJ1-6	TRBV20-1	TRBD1	CSARQGAGSPLHF	TGCAGTGCTAGACAGGGGGCGGGATCACCCCTCCACTTT
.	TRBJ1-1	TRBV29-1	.	CSVEPSSEAFF	TGCAGCGTTGAACCCAGCTCTGAAGCTTTCTTT
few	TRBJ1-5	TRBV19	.	CASSTSQSGKQPQHF	TGTGCCAGTAGTACAAGCCAGTCAGGGAAACAGCCCCAGCATTTT
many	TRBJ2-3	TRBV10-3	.	CAISVRDTQYF	TGTGCCATCAGTGTTCGGGATACGCAGTATTTT
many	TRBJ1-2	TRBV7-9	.	CASSSSQASVGYTF	TGTGCCAGCAGCTCATCACAAGCCTCTGTAGGCTACACCTTC
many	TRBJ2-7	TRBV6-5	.	CASSPRDGLYEQYF	TGTGCCAGCAGTCCCCGGGACGGTCTCTACGAGCAGTACTTC
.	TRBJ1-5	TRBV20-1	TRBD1	CSARKPGGLGIQPQHF	TGCAGTGCTAGAAAGCCAGGGGGCCTTGGCATTCAGCCCCAGCATTTT
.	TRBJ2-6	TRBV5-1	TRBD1	CASSVRDRESSGANVLTF	TGCGCCAGCAGCGTACGGGACAGGGAAAGCTCTGGGGCCAACGTCCTGACTTTC
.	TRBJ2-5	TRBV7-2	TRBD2	CASSPRTSGGTLRETQYF	TGTGCCAGCAGCCCGCGGACTAGCGGGGGGACTTTACGGGAGACCCAGTACTTC
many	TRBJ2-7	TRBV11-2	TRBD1	CASSAGTGTREQYF	TGTGCCAGCAGCGCCGGGACAGGGACGCGGGAGCAGTACTTC
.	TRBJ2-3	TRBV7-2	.	CASSLAGNSDTQYF	TGTGCCAGCAGCTTAGCCGGTAACTCAGATACGCAGTATTTT
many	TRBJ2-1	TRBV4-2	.	CASSQVGRRGVSYNEQFF	TGTGCCAGCAGCCAAGTAGGCCGGAGGGGCGTCTCCTACAATGAGCAGTTCTTC
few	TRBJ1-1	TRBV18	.	CASSPGERRTEAFF	TGTGCCAGCTCGCCGGGAGAGCGAAGGACTGAAGCTTTCTTT
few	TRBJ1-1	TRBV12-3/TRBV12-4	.	CASSLKRNTEAFF	TGTGCCAGCAGTTTAAAGCGGAACACTGAAGCTTTCTTT
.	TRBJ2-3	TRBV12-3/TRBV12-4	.	CASSLGPHSSTDTQYF	TGTGCCAGCAGCTTGGGCCCGCATTCTAGCACAGATACGCAGTATTTT
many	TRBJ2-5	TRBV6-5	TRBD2	CASSYLGLAGAKTQYF	TGTGCCAGCAGTTACCTCGGACTAGCGGGGGCGAAGACCCAGTACTTC
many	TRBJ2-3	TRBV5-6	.	CASSLRISTDTQYF	TGTGCCAGCAGCTTGCGGATTAGCACAGATACGCAGTATTTT
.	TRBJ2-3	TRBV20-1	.	CSAELARGTPGPDTQYF	TGCAGTGCCGAATTGGCCAGAGGGACTCCGGGGCCAGATACGCAGTATTTT
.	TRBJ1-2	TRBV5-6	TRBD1	CASSQGTGYSYGYTF	TGTGCCAGCAGCCAAGGGACAGGCTATTCCTATGGCTACACCTTC
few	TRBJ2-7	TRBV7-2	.	CASRLVVGVQYEQYF	TGTGCCAGCAGGCTTGTAGTAGGGGTTCAGTACGAGCAGTACTTC
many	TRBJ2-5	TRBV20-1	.	CSALQGQETQYF	TGCAGTGCGCTACAGGGTCAAGAGACCCAGTACTTC
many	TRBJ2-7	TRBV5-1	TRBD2	CASSPGGGRGYEQYF	TGCGCCAGCAGCCCTGGCGGGGGTAGGGGCTACGAGCAGTACTTC
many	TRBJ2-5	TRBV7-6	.	CASSQMETQYF	TGTGCCAGCAGCCAGATGGAGACCCAGTACTTC
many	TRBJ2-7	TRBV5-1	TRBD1	CASSSGTGPGEQYF	TGCGCCAGCAGCTCTGGGACAGGCCCTGGCGAGCAGTACTTC
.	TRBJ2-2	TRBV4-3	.	CASSQDMTRNTGELFF	TGCGCCAGCAGCCAAGATATGACAAGAAACACCGGGGAGCTGTTTTTT
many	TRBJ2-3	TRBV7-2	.	CASSLNPGPDTQYF	TGTGCCAGCAGCTTAAATCCGGGGCCAGATACGCAGTATTTT
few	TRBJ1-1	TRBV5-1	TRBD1	CASRSGQGAGTEAFF	TGCGCCAGCAGATCCGGACAGGGGGCCGGAACTGAAGCTTTCTTT